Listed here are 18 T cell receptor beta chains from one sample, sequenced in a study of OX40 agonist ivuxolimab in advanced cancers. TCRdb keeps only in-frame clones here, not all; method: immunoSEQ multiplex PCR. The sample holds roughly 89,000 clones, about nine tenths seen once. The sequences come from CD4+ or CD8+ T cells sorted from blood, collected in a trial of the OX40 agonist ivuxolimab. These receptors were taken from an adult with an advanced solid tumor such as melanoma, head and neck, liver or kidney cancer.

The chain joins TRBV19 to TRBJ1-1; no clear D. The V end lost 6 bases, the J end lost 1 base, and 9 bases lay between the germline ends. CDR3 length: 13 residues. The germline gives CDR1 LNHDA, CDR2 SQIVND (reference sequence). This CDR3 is CASRPGENTEAFF. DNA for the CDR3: TGTGCCAGTAGGCCGGGAGAGAACACTGAAGCTTTCTTT.

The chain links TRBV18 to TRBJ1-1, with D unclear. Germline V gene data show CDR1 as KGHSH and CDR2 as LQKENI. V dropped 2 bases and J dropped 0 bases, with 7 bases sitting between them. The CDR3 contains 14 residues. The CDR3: CASSPAVVNTEAFF. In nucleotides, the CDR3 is TGTGCCAGCTCACCAGCAGTAGTGAACACTGAAGCTTTCTTT.

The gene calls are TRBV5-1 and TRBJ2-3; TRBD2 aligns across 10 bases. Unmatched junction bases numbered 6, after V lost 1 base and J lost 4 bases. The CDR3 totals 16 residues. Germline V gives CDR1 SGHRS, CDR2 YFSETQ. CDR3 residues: CASSLMASGSSDTQYF. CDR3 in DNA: TGCGCCAGCAGCTTGATGGCTAGCGGGAGTTCAGATACGCAGTATTTT.

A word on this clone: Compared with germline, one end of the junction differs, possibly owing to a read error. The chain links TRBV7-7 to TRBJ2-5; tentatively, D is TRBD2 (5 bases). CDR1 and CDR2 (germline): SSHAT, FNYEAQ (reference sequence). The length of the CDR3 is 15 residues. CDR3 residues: CASSQRSRAQETQYF. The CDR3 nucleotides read TGTGCTAGCAGCCAGCGCTCGAGGGCCCAAGAGACCCAGTACTTC.

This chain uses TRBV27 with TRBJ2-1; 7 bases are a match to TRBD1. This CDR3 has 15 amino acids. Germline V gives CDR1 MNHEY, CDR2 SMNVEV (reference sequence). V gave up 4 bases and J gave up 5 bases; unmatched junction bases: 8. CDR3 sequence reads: CASSSRTGLNNEQFF. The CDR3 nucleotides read TGTGCCAGCAGTTCGAGGACAGGATTAAACAATGAGCAGTTCTTC.

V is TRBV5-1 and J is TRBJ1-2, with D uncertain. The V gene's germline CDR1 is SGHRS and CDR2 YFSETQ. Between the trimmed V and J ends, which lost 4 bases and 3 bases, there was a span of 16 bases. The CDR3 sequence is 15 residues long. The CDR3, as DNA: TGCGCCAGCAGCGAAGCGCCTAACGGGGACTATGGCTACACCTTC. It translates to CASSEAPNGDYGYTF.

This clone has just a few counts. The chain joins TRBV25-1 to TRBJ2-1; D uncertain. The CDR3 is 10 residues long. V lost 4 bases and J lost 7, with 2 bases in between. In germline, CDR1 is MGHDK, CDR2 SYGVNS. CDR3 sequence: CASSVNEQFF. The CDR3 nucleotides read TGTGCCAGCAGTGTAAATGAGCAGTTCTTC.

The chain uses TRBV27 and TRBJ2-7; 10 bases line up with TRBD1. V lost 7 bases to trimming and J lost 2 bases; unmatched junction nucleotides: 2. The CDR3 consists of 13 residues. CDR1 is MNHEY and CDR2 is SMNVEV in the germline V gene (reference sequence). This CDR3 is CASKGQGAYEQYF. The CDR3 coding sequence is TGTGCCAGCAAAGGACAGGGGGCCTACGAGCAGTACTTC.

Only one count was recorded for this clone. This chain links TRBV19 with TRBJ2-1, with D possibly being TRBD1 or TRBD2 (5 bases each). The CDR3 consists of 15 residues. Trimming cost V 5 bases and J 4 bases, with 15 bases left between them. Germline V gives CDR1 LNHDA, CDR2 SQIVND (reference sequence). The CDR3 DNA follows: TGTGCCAGTAGTGGGACCGGGTCGTCGTACAATGAGCAGTTCTTC. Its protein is CASSGTGSSYNEQFF.

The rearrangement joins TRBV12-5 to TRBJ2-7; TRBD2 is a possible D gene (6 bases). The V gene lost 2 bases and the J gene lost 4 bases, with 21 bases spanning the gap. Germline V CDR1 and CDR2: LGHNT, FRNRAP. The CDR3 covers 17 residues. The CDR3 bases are TGTGCTAGTGGTTTGAGATGCCGAGGAGGGCCTGAGTACGAGCAGTACTTC. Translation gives CASGLRCRGGPEYEQYF.

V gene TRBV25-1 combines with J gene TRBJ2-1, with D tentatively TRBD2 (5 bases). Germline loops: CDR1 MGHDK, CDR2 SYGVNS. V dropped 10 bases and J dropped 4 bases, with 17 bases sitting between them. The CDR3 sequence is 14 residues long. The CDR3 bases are TGTGCCACCACATCCGAGGGTCCTTACAATGAGCAGTTCTTC. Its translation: CATTSEGPYNEQFF.

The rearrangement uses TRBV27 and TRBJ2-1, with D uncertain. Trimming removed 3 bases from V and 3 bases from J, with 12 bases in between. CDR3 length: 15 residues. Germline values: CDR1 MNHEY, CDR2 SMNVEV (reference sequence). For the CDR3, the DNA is TGTGCCAGCAGTTTGAAGGCGGCGCTCTACAATGAGCAGTTCTTC. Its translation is CASSLKAALYNEQFF.

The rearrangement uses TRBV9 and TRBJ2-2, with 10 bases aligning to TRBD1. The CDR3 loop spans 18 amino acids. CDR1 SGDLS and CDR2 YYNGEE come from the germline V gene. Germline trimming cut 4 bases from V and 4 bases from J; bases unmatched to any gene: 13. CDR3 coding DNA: TGTGCCAGCAGCCTAAATCGGGTGACAGGGGGCACCACCGGGGAGCTGTTTTTT. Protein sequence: CASSLNRVTGGTTGELFF. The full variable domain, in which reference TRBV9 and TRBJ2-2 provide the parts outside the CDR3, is DSGVTQTPKHLITATGQRVTLRCSPRSGDLSVYWYQQSLDQGLQFLIQYYNGEERAKGNILERFSAQQFPDLHSELNLSSLELGDSALYFCASSLNRVTGGTTGELFFGEGSRLTVL.

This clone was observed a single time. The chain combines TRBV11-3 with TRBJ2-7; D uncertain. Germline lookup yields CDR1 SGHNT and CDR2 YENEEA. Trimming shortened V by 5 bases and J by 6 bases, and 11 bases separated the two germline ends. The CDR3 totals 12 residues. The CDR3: CASSPGLFEQYF. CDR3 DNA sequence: TGTGCCAGCAGCCCCGGTTTATTCGAGCAGTACTTC.

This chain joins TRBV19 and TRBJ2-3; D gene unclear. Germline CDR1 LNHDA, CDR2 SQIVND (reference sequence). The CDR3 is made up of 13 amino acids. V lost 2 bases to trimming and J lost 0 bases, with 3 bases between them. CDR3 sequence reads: CASSIQSTDTQYF. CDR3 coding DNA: TGTGCCAGTAGTATACAAAGCACAGATACGCAGTATTTT.

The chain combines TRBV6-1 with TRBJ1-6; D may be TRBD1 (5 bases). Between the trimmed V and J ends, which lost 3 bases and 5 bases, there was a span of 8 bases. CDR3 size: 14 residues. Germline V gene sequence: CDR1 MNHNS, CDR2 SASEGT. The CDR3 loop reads CASSDRGDNSPLHF. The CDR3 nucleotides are TGTGCCAGCAGTGATCGGGGCGATAATTCACCCCTCCACTTT.

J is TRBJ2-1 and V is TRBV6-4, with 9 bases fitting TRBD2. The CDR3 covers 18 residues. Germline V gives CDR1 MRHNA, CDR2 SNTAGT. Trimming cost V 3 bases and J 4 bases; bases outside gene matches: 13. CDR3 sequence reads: CASSELPRSSGTYNEQFF. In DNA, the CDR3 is TGTGCCAGCAGTGAATTGCCGCGTTCTAGCGGGACATACAATGAGCAGTTCTTC.

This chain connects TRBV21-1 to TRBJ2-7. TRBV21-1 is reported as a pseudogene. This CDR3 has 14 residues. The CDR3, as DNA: TGTGCCAGCAGCAAAGTTGACGCCTCCTACGAGCAGTACTTC. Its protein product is CASSKVDASYEQYF.